The entry below gives a single TCR beta chain sequence along with its context. Its matching antigen is unknown. These data are taken from a study of shared clonotypes between healthy human individuals. The table came from immunoSEQ multiplex PCR; TCRdb's copy has only in-frame clones and leaves some out. The sample yields hundreds of thousands of clones, more than 70% seen once. Study results and limitations: Blood was the only sampled material, and tissue repertoires likely differ.

Germline CDR1 and CDR2: MDHEN and SYDVKM. The length of the CDR3 is 16 residues. The V and J ends lost 6 bases and 7 bases respectively, with 25 bases between them. This sequence joins TRBV28 and TRBJ2-7; maybe TRBD2 (5 bases). The TCR sequence derives from a woman in her 30s in good health. The sample consisted of memory CD4+ T cells sorted from blood. Subset defined: CD45RA-negative fraction. The CDR3: CASRSPGGGTSLEQYF. Here the CDR3 DNA reads TGTGCCAGCAGATCCCCCGGAGGCGGTACTTCTTTGGAGCAGTACTTC. Using reference TRBV28 and TRBJ2-7 for the parts outside the CDR3, the full variable domain is DVKVTQSSRYLVKRTGEKVFLECVQDMDHENMFWYRQDPGLGLRLIYFSYDVKMKEKGDIPEGYSVSREKKERFSLILESASTNQTSMYLCASRSPGGGTSLEQYFGPGTRLTVT.